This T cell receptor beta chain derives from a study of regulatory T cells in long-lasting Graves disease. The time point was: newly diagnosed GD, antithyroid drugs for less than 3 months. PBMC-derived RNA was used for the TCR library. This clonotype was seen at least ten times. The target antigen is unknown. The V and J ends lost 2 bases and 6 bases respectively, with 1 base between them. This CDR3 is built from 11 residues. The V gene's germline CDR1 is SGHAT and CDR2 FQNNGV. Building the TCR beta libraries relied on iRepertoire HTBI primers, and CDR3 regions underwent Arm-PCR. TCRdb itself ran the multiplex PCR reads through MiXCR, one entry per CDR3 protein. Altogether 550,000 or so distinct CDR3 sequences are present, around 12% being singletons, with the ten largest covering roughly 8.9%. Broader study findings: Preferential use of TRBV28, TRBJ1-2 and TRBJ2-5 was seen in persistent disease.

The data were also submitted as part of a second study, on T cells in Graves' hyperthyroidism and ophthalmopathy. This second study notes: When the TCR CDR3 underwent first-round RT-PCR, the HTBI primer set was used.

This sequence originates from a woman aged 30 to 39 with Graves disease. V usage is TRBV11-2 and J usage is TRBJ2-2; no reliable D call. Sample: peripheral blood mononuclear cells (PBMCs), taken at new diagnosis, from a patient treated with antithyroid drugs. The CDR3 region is CASSLSGELFF. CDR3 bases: TGTGCCAGCAGCTTATCCGGGGAGCTGTTTTTT.